This TCR beta chain emerged from a study of T cell responses to AZD1222 COVID-19 vaccine. This table comes from immunoSEQ multiplex PCR, and its TCRdb copy is limited to in-frame clones, with some not included. The sample includes 140,000 to 150,000 clones, around 88% seen only once; the top ten take over 12%. The sequence derives from an adult in good health. Sequencing used peripheral blood, obtained on day 0 of AZD1222 vaccination.

CDR3 DNA sequence: TGTGCCAGCAGCCAACTCCCCAGGGGCACTGAAGCTTTCTTT. Translation gives CASSQLPRGTEAFF. This rearrangement joins TRBV14 to TRBJ1-1; tentative D call: TRBD1 (6 bases). The germline CDR1 and CDR2 sequences are SGHDN and FVKESK. CDR3 length: 14 amino acids. V was shortened by 2 bases and J by 4 bases, with 11 bases between the two germline ends.